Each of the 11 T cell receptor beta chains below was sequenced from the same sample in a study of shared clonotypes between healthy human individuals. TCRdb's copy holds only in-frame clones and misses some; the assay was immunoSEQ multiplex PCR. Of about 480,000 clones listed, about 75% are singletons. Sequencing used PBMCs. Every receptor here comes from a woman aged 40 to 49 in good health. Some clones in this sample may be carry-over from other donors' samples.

The CDR3 spells CASSPAGLLPNEQFF. DNA of the CDR3: TGTGCCAGCAGCCCAGCGGGTCTACTACCCAATGAGCAGTTCTTC. The chain recombines TRBV14 with TRBJ2-1, with a weak D call TRBD2 (6 bases). The ends were cut back, 4 bases at V and 6 bases at J, with 16 bases in the middle. Germline CDR1 is SGHDN and CDR2 is FVKESK. The CDR3 consists of 15 residues.

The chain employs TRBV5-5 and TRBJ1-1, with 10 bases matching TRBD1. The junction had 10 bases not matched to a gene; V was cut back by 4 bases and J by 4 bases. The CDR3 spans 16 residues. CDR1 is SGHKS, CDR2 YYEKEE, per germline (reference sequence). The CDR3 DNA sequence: TGTGCCAGCAGCGACGGGACAGGGGTTAGGAGCACTGAAGCTTTCTTT. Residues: CASSDGTGVRSTEAFF.

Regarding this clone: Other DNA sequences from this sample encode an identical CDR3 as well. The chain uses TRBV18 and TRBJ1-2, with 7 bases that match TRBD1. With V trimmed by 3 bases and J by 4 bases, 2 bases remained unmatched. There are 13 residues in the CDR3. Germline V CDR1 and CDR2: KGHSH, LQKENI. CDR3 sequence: CASSPDRAYGYTF. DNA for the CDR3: TGTGCCAGCTCACCCGACAGGGCCTATGGCTACACCTTC.

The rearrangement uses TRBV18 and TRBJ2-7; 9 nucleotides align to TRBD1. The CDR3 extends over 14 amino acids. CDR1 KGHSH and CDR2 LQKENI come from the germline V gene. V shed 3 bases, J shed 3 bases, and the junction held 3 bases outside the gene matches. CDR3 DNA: TGTGCCAGCTCACCGGACAGGGGTATCTACGAGCAGTACTTC. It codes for CASSPDRGIYEQYF.

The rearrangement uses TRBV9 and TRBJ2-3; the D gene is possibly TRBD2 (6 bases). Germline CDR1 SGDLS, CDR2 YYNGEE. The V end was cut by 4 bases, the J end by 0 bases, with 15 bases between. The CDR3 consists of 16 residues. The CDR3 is CASSPLGSGSTDTQYF. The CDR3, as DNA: TGTGCCAGCAGCCCCCTAGGGAGCGGGAGCACAGATACGCAGTATTTT.

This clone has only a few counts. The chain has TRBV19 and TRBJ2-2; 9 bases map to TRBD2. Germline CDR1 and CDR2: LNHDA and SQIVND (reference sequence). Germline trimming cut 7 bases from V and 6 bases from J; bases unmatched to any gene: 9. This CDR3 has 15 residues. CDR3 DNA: TGTGCCAGTACCCAAGTGAGCGGGAGGCCCGGGGAGCTGTTTTTT. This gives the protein CASTQVSGRPGELFF.

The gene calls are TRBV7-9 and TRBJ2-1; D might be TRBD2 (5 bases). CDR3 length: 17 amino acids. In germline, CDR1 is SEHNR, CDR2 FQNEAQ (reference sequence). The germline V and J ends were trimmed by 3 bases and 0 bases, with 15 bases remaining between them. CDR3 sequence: CASSLRLQDRSYNEQFF. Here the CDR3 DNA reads TGTGCCAGCAGCTTGAGACTACAAGACCGCTCCTACAATGAGCAGTTCTTC.

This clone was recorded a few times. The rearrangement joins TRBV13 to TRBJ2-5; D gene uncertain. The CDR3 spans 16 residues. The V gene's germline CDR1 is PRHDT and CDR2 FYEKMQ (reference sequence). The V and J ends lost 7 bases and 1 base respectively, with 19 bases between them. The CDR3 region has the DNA TGTGCCAGCACCACCGGTGGCTCGTGGGGCCAAGAGACCCAGTACTTC. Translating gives CASTTGGSWGQETQYF.

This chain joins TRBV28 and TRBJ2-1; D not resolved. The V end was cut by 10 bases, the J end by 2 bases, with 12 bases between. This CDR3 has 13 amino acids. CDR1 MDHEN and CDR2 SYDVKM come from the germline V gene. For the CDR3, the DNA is TGTGCCACTTTGGAGACCACCTACAATGAGCAGTTCTTC. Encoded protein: CATLETTYNEQFF.

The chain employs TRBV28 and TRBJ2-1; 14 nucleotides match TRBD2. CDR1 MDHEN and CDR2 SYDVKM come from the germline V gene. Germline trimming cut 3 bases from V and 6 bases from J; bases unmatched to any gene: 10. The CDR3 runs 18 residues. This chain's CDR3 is CASSFQMGLAGVINEQFF. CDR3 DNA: TGTGCCAGCAGTTTCCAAATGGGACTAGCGGGAGTCATCAATGAGCAGTTCTTC. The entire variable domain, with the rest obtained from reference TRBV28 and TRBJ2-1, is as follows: DVKVTQSSRYLVKRTGEKVFLECVQDMDHENMFWYRQDPGLGLRLIYFSYDVKMKEKGDIPEGYSVSREKKERFSLILESASTNQTSMYLCASSFQMGLAGVINEQFFGPGTRLTVL.

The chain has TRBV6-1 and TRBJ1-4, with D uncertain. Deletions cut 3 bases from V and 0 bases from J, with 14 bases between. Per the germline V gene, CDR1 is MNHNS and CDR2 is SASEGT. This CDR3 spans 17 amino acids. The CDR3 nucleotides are TGTGCCAGCAGTGATACCCTCGAAAGTGCAACTAATGAAAAACTGTTTTTT. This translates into CASSDTLESATNEKLFF.